This is a list of T cell receptor beta chains from one sample in a study of blood T cell repertoires in COVID-19. Sequencing used immunoSEQ multiplex PCR; TCRdb keeps in-frame clones, though not all of them. The sample includes 150,000 to 250,000 clones, approximately 83% of them seen just once. The specimen was PBMCs or T cells enriched from blood (not recorded which). The receptor set was obtained from a man in his forties who had recovered from COVID-19. Both conserved end residues are part of each CDR3. The D gene is left open where the match is weak. Rows give clone size only sometimes, using once, few, many, or a class for an expanded clone.

cdr3_aa: CASSLTAGGYTF; cdr3_nt: TGTGCCAGCAGCCTAACCGCGGGCGGCTACACCTTC; j_call: TRBJ1-2; clone_size: -; d_call: -; v_call: TRBV28
cdr3_aa: CASSLTPTGRLAGELFF; cdr3_nt: TGTGCCAGCAGTTTGACACCGACAGGGCGTTTAGCCGGGGAGCTGTTTTTT; j_call: TRBJ2-2; clone_size: -; d_call: TRBD1; v_call: TRBV27
cdr3_aa: CASRQNGGNEQFF; cdr3_nt: TGTGCCAGCAGACAAAACGGAGGTAATGAGCAGTTCTTC; j_call: TRBJ2-1; clone_size: -; d_call: -; v_call: TRBV27
cdr3_aa: CASSLRTGGIDTQYF; cdr3_nt: TGTGCCAGTAGTCTACGGACAGGGGGCATAGATACGCAGTATTTT; j_call: TRBJ2-3; clone_size: -; d_call: TRBD1; v_call: TRBV19
cdr3_aa: CASSQEVLRGPFNTGELFF; cdr3_nt: TGTGCCAGCAGCCAGGAAGTACTCAGGGGACCCTTCAACACCGGGGAGCTGTTTTTT; j_call: TRBJ2-2; clone_size: few; d_call: -; v_call: TRBV3-1/TRBV3-2
cdr3_aa: CATSDYRTGEKLFF; cdr3_nt: TGTGCCACCAGTGATTACCGGACAGGGGAAAAACTGTTTTTT; j_call: TRBJ1-4; clone_size: -; d_call: TRBD1; v_call: TRBV24-1
cdr3_aa: CASSPPLDEEQFF; cdr3_nt: TGTGCCAGCAGCCCCCCCCTAGACGAGGAGCAGTTCTTC; j_call: TRBJ2-1; clone_size: -; d_call: -; v_call: TRBV7-2
cdr3_aa: CASSLDQATGIHF; cdr3_nt: TGTGCCAGCAGCTTAGATCAAGCGACAGGGATCCACTTT; j_call: TRBJ1-6; clone_size: -; d_call: TRBD1; v_call: TRBV11-2
cdr3_aa: CASSLYGAGGAFF; cdr3_nt: TGTGCCAGCAGTTTATATGGGGCAGGGGGAGCTTTCTTT; j_call: TRBJ1-1; clone_size: -; d_call: TRBD1; v_call: TRBV28
cdr3_aa: CASSPGQGRSGANVLTF; cdr3_nt: TGTGCCAGCAGTCCGGGACAGGGACGGTCTGGGGCCAACGTCCTGACTTTC; j_call: TRBJ2-6; clone_size: -; d_call: TRBD1; v_call: TRBV2
cdr3_aa: CASSPTGGNSPLHF; cdr3_nt: TGTGCCAGCTCACCAACGGGTGGGAATTCACCCCTCCACTTT; j_call: TRBJ1-6; clone_size: -; d_call: -; v_call: TRBV18
cdr3_aa: CAIRDDRFNQPQHF; cdr3_nt: TGTGCCATCAGGGATGACAGGTTCAATCAGCCCCAGCATTTT; j_call: TRBJ1-5; clone_size: -; d_call: -; v_call: TRBV10-3
cdr3_aa: CASSVFGTGAYEQYF; cdr3_nt: TGTGCCAGCAGCGTATTTGGGACAGGGGCCTACGAGCAGTACTTC; j_call: TRBJ2-7; clone_size: -; d_call: TRBD1; v_call: TRBV9
cdr3_aa: CASSYDRYQPQHF; cdr3_nt: TGTGCCAGCAGTTACGACAGGTATCAGCCCCAGCATTTT; j_call: TRBJ1-5; clone_size: -; d_call: -; v_call: TRBV6-5
cdr3_aa: CASSPGSDNSNEKLFF; cdr3_nt: TGTGCCAGCAGCCCCGGATCGGACAATTCTAATGAAAAACTGTTTTTT; j_call: TRBJ1-4; clone_size: -; d_call: -; v_call: TRBV5-8
cdr3_aa: CASSLTGNEQYF; cdr3_nt: TGCGCCAGCAGCTTGACAGGGAACGAGCAGTACTTC; j_call: TRBJ2-7; clone_size: few; d_call: -; v_call: TRBV5-1
cdr3_aa: CASSPGGLEIGEQFF; cdr3_nt: TGCGCCAGCAGCCCAGGGGGACTAGAGATCGGTGAGCAGTTCTTC; j_call: TRBJ2-1; clone_size: -; d_call: -; v_call: TRBV5-1
cdr3_aa: CASSHQNTEAFF; cdr3_nt: TGTGCCAGCTCCCATCAGAACACTGAAGCTTTCTTT; j_call: TRBJ1-1; clone_size: -; d_call: -; v_call: TRBV18
cdr3_aa: CAWSKGSGIYNEQFF; cdr3_nt: TGTGCCTGGAGTAAGGGTTCGGGGATTTACAATGAGCAGTTCTTC; j_call: TRBJ2-1; clone_size: -; d_call: -; v_call: TRBV30
cdr3_aa: CASSASGDTGELFF; cdr3_nt: TGTGCCAGCAGTGCTAGCGGGGACACCGGGGAGCTGTTTTTT; j_call: TRBJ2-2; clone_size: -; d_call: TRBD2; v_call: TRBV6-4
cdr3_aa: CASAQSPRSGNTIYF; cdr3_nt: TGTGCCAGCGCCCAAAGCCCTCGCTCTGGAAACACCATATATTTT; j_call: TRBJ1-3; clone_size: -; d_call: -; v_call: TRBV6-5
cdr3_aa: CASSLVGGTGNTIYF; cdr3_nt: TGTGCCAGCAGTTTAGTTGGAGGAACTGGAAACACCATATATTTT; j_call: TRBJ1-3; clone_size: -; d_call: -; v_call: TRBV28
cdr3_aa: CARDKDGRGHTYEQYF; cdr3_nt: TGTGCTAGAGACAAAGATGGCAGGGGGCACACCTACGAGCAGTACTTC; j_call: TRBJ2-7; clone_size: -; d_call: TRBD1; v_call: TRBV12-5
cdr3_aa: CASSTETGTEAFF; cdr3_nt: TGCGCCAGCAGCACGGAGACAGGGACTGAAGCTTTCTTT; j_call: TRBJ1-1; clone_size: -; d_call: TRBD1; v_call: TRBV5-1
cdr3_aa: CASSPGQGAGETEAFF; cdr3_nt: TGTGCCAGCAGCCCGGGACAGGGGGCGGGGGAGACTGAAGCTTTCTTT; j_call: TRBJ1-1; clone_size: few; d_call: TRBD1; v_call: TRBV11-2
cdr3_aa: CASSLAWGQKKGYYGYTF; cdr3_nt: TGTGCCAGCAGCTTAGCGTGGGGACAGAAAAAGGGCTACTATGGCTACACCTTC; j_call: TRBJ1-2; clone_size: -; d_call: TRBD1; v_call: TRBV7-9
cdr3_aa: CASSRRRSGGASTDTQYF; cdr3_nt: TGCGCCAGCAGCCGGAGACGGAGCGGGGGAGCTAGCACAGATACGCAGTATTTT; j_call: TRBJ2-3; clone_size: few; d_call: TRBD2; v_call: TRBV4-1
cdr3_aa: CASSPWTGSGYEQYF; cdr3_nt: TGTGCCAGCAGCCCCTGGACAGGGAGCGGCTACGAGCAGTACTTC; j_call: TRBJ2-7; clone_size: -; d_call: TRBD1; v_call: TRBV14
cdr3_aa: CASMSVNYGYTF; cdr3_nt: TGTGCCAGCATGTCCGTTAACTATGGCTACACCTTC; j_call: TRBJ1-2; clone_size: -; d_call: -; v_call: TRBV6-5
cdr3_aa: CAWSVGHTSTYEQYF; cdr3_nt: TGTGCCTGGAGTGTTGGGCATACCTCGACCTACGAGCAGTACTTC; j_call: TRBJ2-7; clone_size: -; d_call: -; v_call: TRBV30
cdr3_aa: CASRGSYEKLFF; cdr3_nt: TGTGCCAGCCGGGGGAGTTATGAAAAACTGTTTTTT; j_call: TRBJ1-4; clone_size: -; d_call: -; v_call: TRBV6-5
cdr3_aa: CASSGQGTGELFF; cdr3_nt: TGTGCCAGCAGCGGACAGGGAACCGGGGAGCTGTTTTTT; j_call: TRBJ2-2; clone_size: few; d_call: TRBD1; v_call: TRBV2
cdr3_aa: CAWTGQGKYEQYF; cdr3_nt: TGTGCCTGGACCGGACAGGGAAAGTACGAGCAGTACTTC; j_call: TRBJ2-7; clone_size: -; d_call: TRBD1; v_call: TRBV30
cdr3_aa: CASITSLRGQEFSYF; cdr3_nt: TGTGCCAGCATTACTAGTCTCAGGGGGCAGGAGTTCTCGTATTTT; j_call: TRBJ2-3; clone_size: -; d_call: TRBD1; v_call: TRBV6-6
cdr3_aa: CASSLEGGYRFF; cdr3_nt: TGTGCCAGCAGCTTAGAGGGAGGGTACCGGTTCTTC; j_call: TRBJ2-1; clone_size: once; d_call: TRBD2; v_call: TRBV7-2
cdr3_aa: CATSRAGQAVVGYTF; cdr3_nt: TGTGCCACCAGCAGAGCTGGACAGGCTGTTGTAGGCTACACCTTC; j_call: TRBJ1-2; clone_size: -; d_call: TRBD1; v_call: TRBV15
cdr3_aa: CASSTDRGYGYTF; cdr3_nt: TGTGCCAGTAGTACGGACAGGGGCTATGGCTACACCTTC; j_call: TRBJ1-2; clone_size: -; d_call: TRBD1; v_call: TRBV19